This entry concerns a single TCR beta chain. Germline is not matched at one junction end, which may reflect a read error. These data belong to a study of control samples from healthy donors and cancer patients. This CDR3 is built from 16 residues. Germline assignment: CDR1 WSHSY and CDR2 SAAADI. The data were produced by immunoSEQ multiplex PCR, yet TCRdb's version contains in-frame clones alone and is incomplete. The sample gives about 170,000 clones, just under 95% of which show up once; roughly 4.3% is in the top ten. The sequenced sample consisted of blood. This TCR was recovered from a woman aged 60-75 years in good health. V usage is TRBV10-2 and J usage is TRBJ2-3; 7 bases align to TRBD2. The CDR3, as DNA: TGCGCCAGCAGTGAGCGGGCTAGCGGAAGCACAGATGCGCAGTATTTT. Its protein is CASSERASGSTDAQYF.